The T cell receptor beta chain described here comes from a study of blood T cell repertoires in COVID-19. Germline V gene sequence: CDR1 SGHAT, CDR2 FQNNGV. J was trimmed by 8 bases and V by 6 bases; bases with no gene match: 13. The CDR3 totals 16 residues. The protocol was immunoSEQ multiplex PCR, while the TCRdb copy is restricted to in-frame clones and leaves out a portion. The top ten hold about 21% of the sample, which has about 34,000 clones, roughly 87% seen once. Input material: peripheral blood. The clonotype originates from a man older than 75 with acute or convalescent COVID-19. The chain has TRBV11-2 and TRBJ2-1, with 10 bases matching TRBD2. CDR3 DNA: TGTGCCAGCAGAACAACCAAGCGGGGGGGCCAAGATGAGCAGTTCTTC. Residues: CASRTTKRGGQDEQFF.